This T cell receptor beta chain was recorded in a study of T-cell reconstitution after alpha-beta-depleted transplantation in children (dated by TCRdb to about 2016). About the full investigation: Using TCR repertoire profiling, the study quantitatively followed how T-cell immune reconstitution unfolded in children after TCRalphabeta/CD19-depleted allogeneic hematopoietic cell transplantation.

Results the study describes overall, beyond this receptor: Hyperexpanded clone frequencies declined over subsequent months; after one year, T-cell counts and TCRbeta diversity were mostly attributed to newly produced T cells. In some patients, the high TCRbeta diversity seen at day 60 was put down to recipient T cells and intrathymic progenitors that had survived conditioning. The apparently early alphabetaT-cell count recovery about two months after transplant was reportedly dependent on only several hundred rapidly expanded clones derived from non-depleted graft cells.

The meaning of the sample's treatment or condition label: allogeneic hematopoietic cell transplantation with graft depleted of TCRalphabeta T cells and CD19 B cells. TCRalphabeta/CD19-depleted allogeneic hematopoietic cell grafts were given to the transplant recipients, all of whom were children. The germline V gene provides CDR1 SQVTM and CDR2 ANQGSEA. V is reduced by 5 bases and J by 2 bases, leaving a spacing of 9 bases between them. Counted from cysteine to phenylalanine, this CDR3 has 12 amino acids. Left in the record is the CDR3 DNA by itself, 36 bases read in frame from the first base. This clonotype has more than one count but fewer than ten. Its antigen specificity is not known. No much larger clone exists at a distance of one base, and base qualities are not known. Receptor libraries were prepared by PCR. Sequencing used an Illumina HiSeq 2500. To normalize quantification of the TCRbeta repertoire, the TCR libraries were built with molecular barcoding that relied on unique molecular identifiers. TCRdb cleaned the public reads at Q25 with fastp, built clones with MiXCR and kept in-frame beta chains. One record per CDR3 amino acid sequence lists the most common genes and DNA. This sample holds hundreds of thousands of distinct CDR3 sequences; around 17% were observed only once. The top ten hold roughly 5% of the sample.

The sequence was obtained from a male patient between 10 and 17 years old who had a stem cell transplant for acute lymphoblastic leukemia, so the T cells may come from the graft donor. The chain was built from TRBV29-1 and TRBJ1-2; the D gene is unclear. This material consisted of PBMCs, mostly from graft donor cells, taken 360 days after TCRalphabeta/CD19-depleted stem cell transplant. The DNA sequence follows: TGCAGCGTTCAAACAGTCAACTATGGCTACACCTTC. Its protein is CSVQTVNYGYTF.